This T cell receptor (beta chain) was sequenced during a study of blood T cell repertoires in COVID-19. Study as a whole: Both acute and convalescent COVID-19 samples were obtained from the United States, Italy and Spain. PBMCs, B-cell-depleted T cells, or T cells were the source of the cDNA or gDNA that made up the material.

The CDR3 is 13 residues long. Trimming stripped 3 bases from V and 6 bases from J, with 6 bases between. Original data processing: By means of reference gene primer amplification, nucleated cell counts were estimated. Generated by immunoSEQ multiplex PCR, the TCRdb table keeps only in-frame clones and is missing some. V and J calls plus clone size are reproduced from that table; the DNA served to infer D and trimming. The sample includes around 100,000 clones, around 87% of them seen just once. The chain joins TRBV12-3 or TRBV12-4 to TRBJ1-6; possibly TRBD1 for D (5 bases). The receptor's source is a human donor in a cohort sampled during active COVID-19. Sequences were obtained from peripheral blood. The DNA for the CDR3 is TGTGCCAGCAGTTTGGGGGGTAATTCACCCCTCCACTTT. This gives the protein CASSLGGNSPLHF.